This TCR beta chain appears in the sequencing data of a study of radiotherapy plus CTLA-4 blockade in lung cancer. Study-wide results and caveats: Among blood TCR repertoires after radiotherapy plus ipilimumab, tumor-derived clones expanded. Reportedly, early blood T cell clone dynamics best predicted response, with interferon-beta.

Clones were read by immunoSEQ multiplex PCR, and TCRdb kept only the in-frame ones, dropping some. The profile shows more than 90,000 clones, 80% to 90% of them singletons. With ipilimumab providing CTLA-4 blockade, focal radiation was administered to patients who had chemo-refractory metastatic non-small-cell lung cancer. Losses at the gene ends were 2 bases for V and 9 bases for J; bases not matched to a gene: 17. This CDR3 has 17 residues. Germline values: CDR1 MNHGY, CDR2 SVAAGI. As for this clone: Its antigen remains unidentified.

The sequencing here drew on peripheral blood, taken from a patient treated with radiotherapy plus ipilimumab. This chain links TRBV6-9 with TRBJ2-7; 9 bases are shared with TRBD1. This TCR derives from a human donor with non-small cell lung cancer that progressed on radiotherapy plus ipilimumab. CDR3 coding DNA: TGTGCCAGCAGTTATCAACGTATGGACAGGGGACCCCCAGGGCAGTACTTC. It translates to CASSYQRMDRGPPGQYF.